This T cell receptor beta chain was profiled in a study of T cell responses to AZD1222 COVID-19 vaccine. Details on this clone: Its antigen is not known.

Overall study results and limits: Most donors were white British and more were female, and clonal diversity was possibly underestimated. The number of AZD1222 recipients seropositive at baseline was only 5 to 7. Nearly half of the spike-specific TCRs reportedly recognize variant regions that carry no mutations. Elevations in Spike-specific TCR breadth and depth followed administration of two AZD1222 doses.

Measured with immunoSEQ multiplex PCR; TCRdb has only the in-frame clones, and not every one. In the table there are 100,000 to 150,000 clones, roughly 90% of which are singletons. The CDR3 has 13 residues. CDR1 and CDR2 (germline): KGHSH, LQKENI. The ends were cut back, 6 bases at V and 1 base at J, with 9 bases in the middle. This TCR came from an adult in good health. The sequencing here drew on peripheral blood, taken on day 0 of AZD1222 vaccination. The chain links TRBV18 to TRBJ1-2; D unclear. As DNA, the CDR3 is TGTGCCAGCTCCCAAACAAATAACTATGGCTACACCTTC. As protein: CASSQTNNYGYTF.